Following are 29 T cell receptor beta chains from one sample sequenced in a study of T cell responses to AZD1222 COVID-19 vaccine. The protocol was immunoSEQ multiplex PCR, while the TCRdb copy is restricted to in-frame clones and leaves out a portion. The sample shows about 90,000 clones, about 93% of them seen only once. The input for sequencing was peripheral blood, taken on day 0 of MenACWY control vaccination. The receptors come from an adult in good health.

This clone appeared a single time. V and J are TRBV5-1 and TRBJ1-2; 7 bases match TRBD1. Germline V gene data show CDR1 as SGHRS and CDR2 as YFSETQ. The CDR3 length is 14 residues. V shed 0 bases, J shed 8 bases, and the junction held 7 bases outside the gene matches. The CDR3 sequence: CASSLGTGAIGYTF. The CDR3 nucleotides are TGCGCCAGCAGCTTGGGGACAGGAGCTATCGGCTACACCTTC.

This chain joins TRBV3-1 (or the pseudogene TRBV3-2) and TRBJ2-7; the match to TRBD1 covers 9 bases. V lost 0 bases, J lost 5 bases, and 8 bases stayed unmatched. Per germline, CDR1 LGHDT and CDR2 YNNKEL (reference sequence). This CDR3 contains 16 residues. The CDR3 nucleotides read TGTGCCAGCAGCCAAGACGGGGACAGGGTTTATCACGAGCAGTACTTC. This translates into CASSQDGDRVYHEQYF.

This clone is a singleton in its sample. This chain joins TRBV11-3 and TRBJ2-1, with TRBD2 matching over 8 bases. The CDR3 spans 14 residues. V shed 3 bases and J 8 bases; nucleotides not matched to a gene: 6. Germline V lookup: CDR1 SGHNT, CDR2 YENEEA. The CDR3 loop is CASSFSGGPYEQFF. The DNA for the CDR3 is TGTGCCAGCAGCTTTTCGGGAGGGCCGTATGAGCAGTTCTTC.

This rearrangement joins TRBV24-1 to TRBJ2-2; 7 bases match TRBD2. The ends lost 8 bases at V and 6 bases at J; junction bases unmatched: 11. Germline V gene data show CDR1 as KGHDR and CDR2 as SFDVKD. The CDR3 covers 15 residues. CDR3 region: CATTRGGLASGELFF. In DNA, the CDR3 is TGTGCCACCACCCGGGGAGGGTTGGCTTCCGGGGAGCTGTTTTTT.

This chain connects TRBV7-2 to TRBJ2-3; D assignment may be TRBD1 or TRBD2 (5 bases each). With 0 bases removed from V and 0 bases from J, the gap between germline ends came to 7 bases. Germline CDR1 SGHTA, CDR2 FQGNSA. The CDR3 is 15 residues long. The DNA for the CDR3 is TGTGCCAGCAGCTTAGCGTGGGGGAGCACAGATACGCAGTATTTT. Amino acids: CASSLAWGSTDTQYF.

With respect to this clone: Other DNA sequences in this specimen translate into the identical CDR3. V is TRBV11-2 and J is TRBJ2-5; 9 bases agree with TRBD1. Germline V gives CDR1 SGHAT, CDR2 FQNNGV. The CDR3 has 14 amino acids. Losses at the gene ends were 1 base for V and 3 bases for J; bases not matched to a gene: 0. CDR3 DNA: TGTGCCAGCAGCTTAGGGACAGGGGAAGAGACCCAGTACTTC. It codes for CASSLGTGEETQYF.

The chain recombines TRBV5-1 with TRBJ2-2; TRBD1 matches 7 bases. The CDR3 totals 16 residues. With V trimmed by 0 bases and J by 6 bases, 8 bases remained unmatched. Germline V lookup: CDR1 SGHRS, CDR2 YFSETQ. The CDR3 loop reads CASSLVSGTDSGELFF. The CDR3 DNA sequence: TGCGCCAGCAGCTTGGTATCGGGGACAGATTCCGGGGAGCTGTTTTTT.

The rearrangement joins TRBV5-1 to TRBJ2-7, with 10 positions matching TRBD2. The CDR3 sequence is 17 residues long. Germline CDR1 SGHRS, CDR2 YFSETQ. V lost 2 bases, J lost 3 bases, and 11 bases stayed unmatched. The CDR3 DNA is TGCGCCAGCAGCTTAGCTAGCGGGGGCCATCTAATCTACGAGCAGTACTTC. Its protein product is CASSLASGGHLIYEQYF. The variable domain in full, completed from reference TRBV5-1 and TRBJ2-7, reads KAGVTQTPRYLIKTRGQQVTLSCSPISGHRSVSWYQQTPGQGLQFLFEYFSETQRNKGNFPGRFSGRQFSNSRSEMNVSTLELGDSALYLCASSLASGGHLIYEQYFGPGTRLTVT.

The chain combines TRBV18 with TRBJ1-4; D is ambiguous. V was pared by 5 bases and J by 8 bases, with 12 bases between. From germline, CDR1 is KGHSH and CDR2 LQKENI. The CDR3 totals 13 residues. The CDR3 nucleotides are TGTGCCAGCTCAGCCTCGGCCGGGGAAAAACTGTTTTTT. It codes for CASSASAGEKLFF.

The V gene is TRBV28, the J gene TRBJ1-1; D gene ambiguous. The CDR3 has 13 amino acids. Trimming removed 5 bases at V and 3 bases at J, with 10 bases between. Germline V gene sequence: CDR1 MDHEN, CDR2 SYDVKM. CDR3 sequence: CASSPGSHTEAFF. The CDR3 DNA reads TGTGCCAGCAGTCCGGGGTCCCACACTGAAGCTTTCTTT. The variable domain in full, completed from reference TRBV28 and TRBJ1-1, reads DVKVTQSSRYLVKRTGEKVFLECVQDMDHENMFWYRQDPGLGLRLIYFSYDVKMKEKGDIPEGYSVSREKKERFSLILESASTNQTSMYLCASSPGSHTEAFFGQGTRLTVV.

The chain is built from TRBV28 and TRBJ2-7, with a weak D call TRBD1 (6 bases). Looked up from germline, CDR1 is MDHEN and CDR2 is SYDVKM. With 6 bases removed from V and 3 bases from J, the gap between germline ends came to 18 bases. The CDR3 runs 15 residues. The CDR3: CASSRPGTLIYEQYF. The CDR3 DNA is TGTGCCAGCAGCCGTCCAGGGACACTGATCTACGAGCAGTACTTC. The whole variable domain, remainder taken from reference TRBV28 and TRBJ2-7, is DVKVTQSSRYLVKRTGEKVFLECVQDMDHENMFWYRQDPGLGLRLIYFSYDVKMKEKGDIPEGYSVSREKKERFSLILESASTNQTSMYLCASSRPGTLIYEQYFGPGTRLTVT.

The chain has TRBV28 and TRBJ1-4; D might be TRBD1 (6 bases). The CDR3 is 14 amino acids. V lost 3 bases, J lost 8 bases, and 13 bases lay in between. The germline gives CDR1 MDHEN, CDR2 SYDVKM. The CDR3 here is CASSFQGSGEKLFF. As DNA, the CDR3 is TGTGCCAGCAGTTTCCAGGGGTCGGGGGAAAAACTGTTTTTT.

V and J are TRBV4-3 and TRBJ1-2; 7 positions agree with TRBD1. This CDR3 contains 19 residues. The V gene's germline CDR1 is LGHNA and CDR2 YSLEER. J lost 4 bases, V lost 0 bases, and 17 bases had no gene match. The CDR3 DNA sequence: TGCGCCAGCAGCCAAGATGAAGGGGGCGCGCGAGTTGGAGGCTATGGCTACACCTTC. Protein sequence: CASSQDEGGARVGGYGYTF.

The chain links TRBV9 to TRBJ1-1, with D possibly matching TRBD1 (6 bases). V was shortened by 4 bases and J by 3 bases, with 10 bases between the two germline ends. The CDR3 sequence is 13 residues long. Germline assignment: CDR1 SGDLS and CDR2 YYNGEE. In DNA, the CDR3 is TGTGCCAGCAGCTCCAGGGGCGACACTGAAGCTTTCTTT. The encoded protein is CASSSRGDTEAFF.

The CDR3, as DNA: TGTGCCAGCAGTTTAGAGGGTTCCCATTCACCCCTCCACTTT. Protein product: CASSLEGSHSPLHF. V gene TRBV27 combines with J gene TRBJ1-6; the D is unclear. The germline gives CDR1 MNHEY, CDR2 SMNVEV (reference sequence). V was pared by 2 bases and J by 8 bases, with 10 bases between. The CDR3 contains 14 residues.

The CDR3: CASSLVTGGVKEQFF. In nucleotides, the CDR3 is TGTGCCAGCAGCTTAGTCACAGGGGGGGTGAAGGAGCAGTTCTTC. The V call is TRBV7-2, the J call TRBJ2-1; D is perhaps TRBD1 (8 bases). Germline lookup yields CDR1 SGHTA and CDR2 FQGNSA. V lost 1 base and J lost 10, with 17 bases in between. The CDR3 runs 15 residues.

The genes are TRBV19 and TRBJ2-7, with a weak D call TRBD1 (7 bases). V was clipped by 4 bases and J by 0 bases, with 13 bases between them. This CDR3 has 15 amino acids. The V gene's germline CDR1 is LNHDA and CDR2 SQIVND (reference sequence). CDR3 region: CASSNHRGLSYEQYF. The CDR3 coding sequence is TGTGCCAGTAGTAACCACAGGGGACTCTCCTACGAGCAGTACTTC.

The rearrangement joins TRBV28 to TRBJ1-1; the match to TRBD1 covers 7 bases. The CDR3 length is 16 residues. V lost 3 bases, J lost 0 bases, and 7 bases stayed unmatched. CDR1 and CDR2 from the germline V gene are MDHEN and SYDVKM. The CDR3 loop is CASSFRDREVNTEAFF. CDR3 DNA: TGTGCCAGCAGTTTTCGGGACAGAGAAGTGAACACTGAAGCTTTCTTT.

The chain employs TRBV4-2 and TRBJ1-2; TRBD1 aligns across 10 bases. The CDR3 runs to 17 residues. V gave up 4 bases and J gave up 3 bases; unmatched junction bases: 11. CDR1 and CDR2 from the germline V gene are LGHNA and YNFKEQ. This chain's CDR3 is CASSLQTGGALDYGYTF. In DNA, the CDR3 is TGTGCCAGCAGCCTACAGACAGGGGGCGCGTTGGACTATGGCTACACCTTC.

The V and J genes are TRBV28 and TRBJ1-2; D call uncertain. The V end lost 5 bases, the J end lost 4 bases, and 11 bases lay between the germline ends. Germline CDR1 MDHEN, CDR2 SYDVKM. This CDR3 is built from 13 residues. CDR3 nucleotides: TGTGCCAGCAGTCCTGGTGGTGGCTATGGCTACACCTTC. Residues: CASSPGGGYGYTF.

The rearrangement uses TRBV7-9 and TRBJ1-1, with 8 bases identical to TRBD1. Germline CDR1 is SEHNR and CDR2 is FQNEAQ (reference sequence). J was trimmed by 6 bases and V by 5 bases; bases with no gene match: 5. The CDR3 totals 13 residues. The DNA for the CDR3 is TGTGCCAGCAGCAAAACGACAGGGGCTGAAGCTTTCTTT. Translating it yields CASSKTTGAEAFF. Full variable domain (remainder filled in from reference TRBV7-9 and TRBJ1-1): DTGVSQNPRHKITKRGQNVTFRCDPISEHNRLYWYRQTLGQGPEFLTYFQNEAQLEKSRLLSDRFSAERPKGSFSTLEIQRTEQGDSAMYLCASSKTTGAEAFFGQGTRLTVV.

This clone appeared once. This chain uses TRBV7-2 with TRBJ1-1; the match to TRBD1 covers 8 bases. The CDR3 length is 14 residues. Germline V gene data show CDR1 as SGHTA and CDR2 as FQGNSA. Germline trimming cut 3 bases from V and 4 bases from J; bases unmatched to any gene: 4. This CDR3 reads CASSFQGAGTEAFF. CDR3 nucleotide sequence: TGTGCCAGCAGCTTCCAGGGGGCGGGCACTGAAGCTTTCTTT.

Here the CDR3 DNA reads TGTGCCAGCAGACAGAGGGGAATTAACTATGGCTACACCTTC. It is translated as CASRQRGINYGYTF. This chain uses TRBV28 with TRBJ1-2, with D possibly being TRBD1 (5 bases). CDR1 MDHEN and CDR2 SYDVKM come from the germline V gene. This CDR3 comprises 14 residues. Trimming took off 6 bases at V and 1 base at J, with 12 bases between the two ends.

The gene calls are TRBV10-1 and TRBJ2-7, with a tentative D call TRBD1 (6 bases). This CDR3 has 14 amino acids. Trimming took off 0 bases at V and 6 bases at J, with 12 bases between the two ends. Germline CDR1 WNHNN, CDR2 SYGVQD (reference sequence). Written as DNA, the CDR3 is TGCGCCAGCAGTGAGTCTCAGGGGCTCGGCGAGCAGTACTTC. This translates into CASSESQGLGEQYF.

V gene TRBV6-2 or TRBV6-3 combines with J gene TRBJ2-2; D ambiguous. Per the germline V gene, CDR1 is MNHEY and CDR2 is SVGEGT. CDR3 length equals 13 residues. Trimming removed 6 bases from V and 5 bases from J, with 10 bases in between. CDR3 in DNA: TGTGCCAGCAGCACTCTTGGGACCGGGGAGCTGTTTTTT. This codes for CASSTLGTGELFF.

The V call is TRBV28, the J call TRBJ2-7; TRBD2 might be the D (6 bases). CDR3 length: 13 amino acids. Per germline, CDR1 MDHEN and CDR2 SYDVKM. Trimming took 5 bases from V and 3 from J, leaving 11 bases between them. The CDR3 nucleotides are TGTGCCAGCAGTCCCCCGGGACTCTACGAGCAGTACTTC. Protein product: CASSPPGLYEQYF.

This sequence joins TRBV21-1 and TRBJ1-5. TRBV21-1 is reported as a pseudogene. The CDR3 consists of 18 residues. CDR3 nucleotide sequence: TGTGCCAGCAGCAAAGAAGGGGCTGGGACCAGGGGCAATCAGCCCCAGCATTTT. This sequence encodes CASSKEGAGTRGNQPQHF.

CDR3 protein: CASSPGTRGYEQYF. In nucleotides, the CDR3 is TGTGCCAGCAGCCCCGGGACTAGGGGATACGAGCAGTACTTC. The chain has TRBV7-2 and TRBJ2-7; TRBD2 matches at 8 bases. The CDR3 runs to 14 residues. Germline loops: CDR1 SGHTA, CDR2 FQGNSA. J was trimmed by 4 bases and V by 5 bases; bases with no gene match: 7.

This chain uses TRBV19 with TRBJ1-5, with TRBD1 matching 11 bases. The germline V gene encodes CDR1 LNHDA and CDR2 SQIVND (reference sequence). This CDR3 spans 15 amino acids. The V gene end was trimmed by 6 bases and the J gene end by 7 bases; junction bases not matched to a gene: 8. CDR3 protein: CASSLDRGLGQPQHF. DNA for the CDR3: TGTGCCAGTAGCCTGGACAGGGGGCTAGGACAGCCCCAGCATTTT.